These 8 T cell receptor beta chains share one sample of origin, sequenced in a study of blood T cell repertoires in COVID-19. Sequencing used immunoSEQ multiplex PCR; TCRdb keeps in-frame clones, though not all of them. This sample carries 250,000 to 300,000 clones, about 90% of them seen once, and the ten largest clones take roughly 10%. The sequencing sample was made of peripheral blood. The receptors shown here come from a woman aged 25 to 39 with COVID-19, enrolled during active disease.

The J gene is TRBJ2-7, the V gene TRBV6-4, with a possible D match to TRBD2 (6 bases). The ends were cut back, 3 bases at V and 7 bases at J, with 10 bases in the middle. The CDR3 loop spans 12 amino acids. CDR1 and CDR2 from the germline V gene are MRHNA and SNTAGT. The CDR3 region is CASSEGGREQYF. The CDR3 region has the DNA TGTGCCAGCAGTGAGGGTGGGAGGGAGCAGTACTTC.

The chain couples TRBV28 to TRBJ2-3; no firm D call. V lost 6 bases and J 5 bases, leaving 21 bases between the germline ends. CDR3 length equals 16 residues. Germline V gives CDR1 MDHEN, CDR2 SYDVKM. The CDR3 is CASRPITRFPGDTQYF. The CDR3 coding sequence is TGTGCCAGCAGGCCAATTACAAGATTCCCGGGAGATACGCAGTATTTT. Filled out from reference TRBV28 and TRBJ2-3, the complete variable domain reads DVKVTQSSRYLVKRTGEKVFLECVQDMDHENMFWYRQDPGLGLRLIYFSYDVKMKEKGDIPEGYSVSREKKERFSLILESASTNQTSMYLCASRPITRFPGDTQYFGPGTRLTVL.

This clone was counted between two and nine times. The chain has TRBV5-1 and TRBJ2-7; 8 positions agree with TRBD1. The CDR3 sequence is 13 residues long. CDR1 is SGHRS, CDR2 YFSETQ, per germline. With 6 bases clipped from V and 2 bases from J, the junction kept 4 bases outside the gene matches. CDR3 nucleotide sequence: TGCGCCAGCAACGGACAGGGAACCTACGAGCAGTACTTC. Amino acids: CASNGQGTYEQYF.

This CDR3 is CASSRTGTGDPEQYF. The CDR3 nucleotides are TGCGCCAGCAGCCGAACCGGGACAGGGGATCCTGAGCAGTACTTC. The chain recombines TRBV4-1 with TRBJ2-7, with 10 bases aligning to TRBD1. The CDR3 is 15 amino acids. Germline assignment: CDR1 MGHRA and CDR2 YSYEKL. The J segment lost 7 bases and the V segment lost 4 bases, leaving 10 bases of the junction unmatched.

The chain carries TRBV10-3 and TRBJ1-4; D is perhaps TRBD1 (6 bases). The length of the CDR3 is 13 residues. The ends were cut back, 3 bases at V and 5 bases at J, with 7 bases in the middle. The V gene's germline CDR1 is ENHRY and CDR2 SYGVKD. CDR3 in DNA: TGTGCCATCAGTGAAGGGGGAAATGAAAAACTGTTTTTT. This sequence encodes CAISEGGNEKLFF.

This CDR3 reads CSASLTEAFF. Here the CDR3 DNA reads TGCAGTGCTAGTTTAACAGAAGCTTTCTTT. The chain is built from TRBV20-1 and TRBJ1-1; no clear D gene. Germline lookup yields CDR1 DFQATT and CDR2 SNEGSKA (reference sequence). This CDR3 has 10 residues. V lost 3 bases, J lost 8 bases, and 7 bases lay in between.

The rearrangement links TRBV10-2 to TRBJ1-2; 7 nucleotides line up with TRBD1. The CDR3 has 17 amino acids. CDR1 is WSHSY and CDR2 is SAAADI in the germline V gene. With 2 bases clipped from V and 2 bases from J, the junction kept 11 bases outside the gene matches. The CDR3 region has the DNA TGCGCCAGCAGTGAGCGGCAGGGGGTCTCAACCAACTATGGCTACACCTTC. This translates into CASSERQGVSTNYGYTF.

The chain links TRBV7-2 to TRBJ2-7, with D maybe TRBD2 (5 bases). Germline values: CDR1 SGHTA, CDR2 FQGNSA. The germline V and J ends were trimmed by 1 base and 2 bases, with 9 bases remaining between them. The CDR3 contains 14 residues. CDR3 nucleotides: TGTGCCAGCAGCTTAGAAGCGGTTCCCTACGAGCAGTACTTC. Its protein product is CASSLEAVPYEQYF.